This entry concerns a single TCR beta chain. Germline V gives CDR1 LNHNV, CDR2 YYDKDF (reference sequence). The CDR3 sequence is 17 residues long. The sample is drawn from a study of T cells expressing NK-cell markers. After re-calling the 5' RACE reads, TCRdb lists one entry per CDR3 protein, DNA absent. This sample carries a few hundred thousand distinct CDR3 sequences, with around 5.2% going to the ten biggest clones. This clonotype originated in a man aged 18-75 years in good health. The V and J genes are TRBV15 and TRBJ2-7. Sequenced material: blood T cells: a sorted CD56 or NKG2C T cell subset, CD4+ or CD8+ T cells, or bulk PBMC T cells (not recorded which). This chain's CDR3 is CATSRDRREAGSYEQYF.